This TCR beta chain came from a study of vaccination effects on CD4 cells after COVID-19. This CDR3 spans 14 amino acids. Trimming took off 1 base at V and 8 bases at J, with 11 bases between the two ends. In germline, CDR1 is MNHNS, CDR2 SASEGT. Culture lasted roughly 9 days before CD4+ T cell isolation. Profiled with immunoSEQ multiplex PCR; TCRdb holds only in-frame clones, not every one. The sample lists 50,000 or so clones, roughly three fifths occurring once. Comments on this clone: Its antigen is undetermined.

Here the sequenced sample was CD4+ T cells from PBMCs cultured without peptide, taken before COVID-19 vaccination. This chain uses TRBV6-1 with TRBJ1-4; D gene ambiguous. This TCR was sampled from a human donor who received a COVID-19 vaccine. CDR3 loop: CASSEGGSQEKLFF. The CDR3 bases are TGTGCCAGCAGTGAAGGCGGGAGCCAGGAAAAACTGTTTTTT.